Following are 10 T cell receptor beta chains from one sample sequenced in a study of blood T cell repertoires in COVID-19. Sequenced by immunoSEQ multiplex PCR; TCRdb stores in-frame clones only, minus some. The sample contains approximately 300,000 clones, 75% to 90% of which appear only once. Sequencing was done on a sample of peripheral blood. The receptors were gathered from a woman aged 50 to 60 with COVID-19, enrolled during active disease.

This clone appeared a single time. The J gene is TRBJ2-7, the V gene TRBV5-1; D unresolved. Trimming cost V 4 bases and J 2 bases, with 16 bases left between them. The CDR3 is 15 residues long. Germline CDR1 reads SGHRS; CDR2 reads YFSETQ. CDR3 bases: TGCGCCAGCAGCCCTGACATCGATTCGACCTACGAGCAGTACTTC. It encodes CASSPDIDSTYEQYF.

This clone was picked up one time. The chain is built from TRBV19 and TRBJ2-7; perhaps TRBD2 as D (6 bases). CDR1 LNHDA and CDR2 SQIVND come from the germline V gene (reference sequence). Trimming left V 5 bases short and J 2 bases short, with 13 bases between. The CDR3 has 14 residues. CDR3 region: CASSRGKAAYEQYF. As DNA, the CDR3 is TGTGCCAGTAGTCGGGGGAAAGCGGCCTACGAGCAGTACTTC.

This rearrangement joins TRBV6-2 or TRBV6-3 to TRBJ2-7, with D maybe TRBD2 (6 bases). CDR3 length equals 13 residues. CDR1 and CDR2 from the germline V gene are MNHEY and SVGEGT. With 4 bases removed from V and 6 bases from J, the gap between germline ends came to 13 bases. The CDR3: CASSFSGSLEQYF. CDR3 coding DNA: TGTGCCAGCAGTTTTTCCGGGAGTCTCGAGCAGTACTTC.

V gene TRBV3-1 (or the pseudogene TRBV3-2) combines with J gene TRBJ2-5; 13 bases agree with TRBD2. Germline assignment: CDR1 LGHDT and CDR2 YNNKEL (reference sequence). Losses at the gene ends were 4 bases for V and 5 bases for J; bases not matched to a gene: 10. The CDR3 sequence is 17 residues long. The CDR3 sequence is CASSRGLAGEGSETQYF. Written as DNA, the CDR3 is TGTGCCAGCAGCCGCGGACTAGCGGGAGAGGGGTCCGAGACCCAGTACTTC.

CDR3 in DNA: TGTGCCAGTAGTATCTTACAGCGGGTAAACACCGGGGAGCTGTTTTTT. Translated: CASSILQRVNTGELFF. The V gene is TRBV19, the J gene TRBJ2-2, with D perhaps TRBD2 (6 bases). Germline V gives CDR1 LNHDA, CDR2 SQIVND (reference sequence). The V and J ends lost 3 bases and 2 bases respectively, with 13 bases between them. The CDR3 extends over 16 amino acids.

The V and J genes are TRBV4-3 and TRBJ2-5, with a tentative D call TRBD2 (5 bases). The CDR3 covers 15 residues. The germline V gene encodes CDR1 LGHNA and CDR2 YSLEER. Trimming took off 0 bases at V and 5 bases at J, with 13 bases between the two ends. The CDR3 region has the DNA TGCGCCAGCAGCCAAGATCTGGCCAGAGGGGAGACCCAGTACTTC. Its protein product is CASSQDLARGETQYF.

V gene TRBV10-2 combines with J gene TRBJ2-4, with 12 bases aligning to TRBD2. Germline lookup yields CDR1 WSHSY and CDR2 SAAADI. J gave up 9 bases and V 6 bases, and 12 bases lay outside the gene matches. The CDR3 totals 16 residues. CDR3 residues: CASRETSGGPGGIQYF. The CDR3 coding sequence is TGCGCCAGCAGGGAGACTAGCGGGGGTCCAGGAGGCATTCAGTACTTC.

The gene calls are TRBV10-3 and TRBJ2-4; 9 positions agree with TRBD1. The V segment lost 5 bases and the J segment 8 bases; nucleotides outside the gene matches: 13. CDR1 and CDR2 (germline): ENHRY, SYGVKD. The CDR3 loop spans 16 amino acids. In DNA, the CDR3 is TGTGCCATCAGTCCCTCGGACAGGGGAGAAAAGGACATTCAGTACTTC. Translating it yields CAISPSDRGEKDIQYF.

The rearrangement joins TRBV7-6 to TRBJ2-3, with 14 bases fitting TRBD2. The CDR3 has 17 amino acids. J was trimmed by 5 bases and V by 3 bases; bases with no gene match: 7. The V gene's germline CDR1 is SGHVS and CDR2 FNYEAQ. The CDR3 protein is CASSFALTSGREDTQYF. The CDR3 DNA follows: TGTGCCAGCAGCTTCGCCCTGACTAGCGGGAGGGAAGATACGCAGTATTTT.

This sequence joins TRBV12-3 or TRBV12-4 and TRBJ1-1, with no clear D. This CDR3 has 12 amino acids. The ends were cut back, 7 bases at V and 7 bases at J, with 13 bases in the middle. CDR3 region: CASISSGSEAFF. The CDR3 region has the DNA TGTGCCAGCATTTCTTCGGGGAGTGAAGCTTTCTTT.